This TCR beta chain was profiled in a study of control samples from healthy donors and cancer patients. Data came from immunoSEQ multiplex PCR; TCRdb stores just in-frame clones and leaves some out. The sample records approximately 92,000 clones, about 92% being singletons. This receptor was taken from a woman between 25 and 40 years old in good health. Sample: blood.

The CDR3 nucleotides read TGTGCCAGTAGTATCAGGCCCATGAACACTGAAGCTTTCTTT. Amino acid sequence: CASSIRPMNTEAFF. The chain combines TRBV19 with TRBJ1-1; D call uncertain. The CDR3 is 14 residues long. CDR1 and CDR2 (germline): LNHDA, SQIVND (reference sequence). The germline V and J ends were trimmed by 3 bases and 0 bases, with 8 bases remaining between them.